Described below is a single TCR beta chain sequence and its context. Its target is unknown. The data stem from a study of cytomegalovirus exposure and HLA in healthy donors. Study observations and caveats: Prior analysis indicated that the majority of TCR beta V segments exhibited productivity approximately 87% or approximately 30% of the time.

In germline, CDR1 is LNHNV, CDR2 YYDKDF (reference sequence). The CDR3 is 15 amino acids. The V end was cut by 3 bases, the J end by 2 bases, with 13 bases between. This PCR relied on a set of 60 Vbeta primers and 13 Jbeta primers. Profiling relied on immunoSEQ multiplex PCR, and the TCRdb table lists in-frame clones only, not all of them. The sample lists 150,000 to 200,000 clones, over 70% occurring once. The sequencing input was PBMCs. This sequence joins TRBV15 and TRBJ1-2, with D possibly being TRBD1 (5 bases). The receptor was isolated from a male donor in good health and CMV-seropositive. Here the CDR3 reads CATSRSRGVNYGYTF. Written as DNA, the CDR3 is TGTGCCACCAGCAGGTCCCGGGGGGTCAACTATGGCTACACCTTC.